This TCR beta chain was identified during a study of shared clonotypes between healthy human individuals. Study-level background: Three CD4 naive, three CD4 memory, two CD8 naive and one CD8 memory plate were used per donor.

Donors were Caucasian adults residing in Nashville, Tennessee, USA. Memory CD4+ cells were the fraction left after CD45RA+ naive selection. Using immunoSEQ multiplex PCR, the repertoire was profiled, and TCRdb retains in-frame clones only, with some absent. This table holds roughly 2.2 million clones, approximately 93% found once. This clone has only one observation. The same CDR3 arises from other DNA sequences in this sample as well. Trimming took off 6 bases at V and 4 bases at J, with 13 bases between the two ends. The CDR3 runs to 13 residues. Germline V gene sequence: CDR1 MDHEN, CDR2 SYDVKM. The gene calls are TRBV28 and TRBJ2-7; D may be TRBD2 (5 bases). The sample was naive CD4+ T cells from PBMCs. Subset described: CD45RA+ positively selected. The receptor's source is a man in his late teens or twenties in good health. Some clones in this sample may be carry-over from other donors' samples. The CDR3 nucleotides read TGTGCCAGCAGCCCGCCCCGGGGTTACGAGCAGTACTTC. Amino acids: CASSPPRGYEQYF.